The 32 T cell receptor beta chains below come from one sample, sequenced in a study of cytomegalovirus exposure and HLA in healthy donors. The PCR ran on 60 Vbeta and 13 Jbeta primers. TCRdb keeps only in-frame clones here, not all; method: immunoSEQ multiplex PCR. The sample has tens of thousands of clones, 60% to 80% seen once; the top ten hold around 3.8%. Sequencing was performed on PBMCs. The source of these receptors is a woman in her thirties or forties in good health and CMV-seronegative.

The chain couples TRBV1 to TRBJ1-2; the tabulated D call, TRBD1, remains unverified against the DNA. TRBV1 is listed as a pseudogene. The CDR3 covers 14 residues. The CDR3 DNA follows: TGCACCAGCAGCCAACCAAGCCAGGGGACTGGCTACACCTTC. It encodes CTSSQPSQGTGYTF.

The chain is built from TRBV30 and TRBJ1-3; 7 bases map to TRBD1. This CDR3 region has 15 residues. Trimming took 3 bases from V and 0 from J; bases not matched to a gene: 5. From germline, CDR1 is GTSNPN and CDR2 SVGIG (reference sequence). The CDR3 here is CAWRKDRVSGNTIYF. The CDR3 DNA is TGTGCCTGGAGGAAAGACAGGGTCTCTGGAAACACCATATATTTT.

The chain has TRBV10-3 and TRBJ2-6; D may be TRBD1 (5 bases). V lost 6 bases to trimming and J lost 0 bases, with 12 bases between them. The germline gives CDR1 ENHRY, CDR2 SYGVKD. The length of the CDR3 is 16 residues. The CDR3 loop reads CAIRDDRLSGANVLTF. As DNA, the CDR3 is TGTGCCATCAGAGACGACAGACTCTCTGGGGCCAACGTCCTGACTTTC.

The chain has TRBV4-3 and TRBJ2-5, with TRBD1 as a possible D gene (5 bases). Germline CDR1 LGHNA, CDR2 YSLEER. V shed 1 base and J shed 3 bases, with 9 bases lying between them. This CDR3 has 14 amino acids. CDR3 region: CASSQATGKETQYF. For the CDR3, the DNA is TGCGCCAGCAGCCAAGCTACAGGAAAAGAGACCCAGTACTTC.

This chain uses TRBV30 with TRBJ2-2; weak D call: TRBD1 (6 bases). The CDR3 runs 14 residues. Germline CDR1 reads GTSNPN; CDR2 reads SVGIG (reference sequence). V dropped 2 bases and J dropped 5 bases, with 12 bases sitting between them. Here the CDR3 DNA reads TGTGCCTGGAGTTCGGGACATCCAACCGGGGAGCTGTTTTTT. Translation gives CAWSSGHPTGELFF. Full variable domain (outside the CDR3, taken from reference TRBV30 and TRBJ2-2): SQTIHQWPATLVQPVGSPLSLECTVEGTSNPNLYWYRQAAGRGLQLLFYSVGIGQISSEVPQNLSASRPQDRQFILSSKKLLLSDSGFYLCAWSSGHPTGELFFGEGSRLTVL.

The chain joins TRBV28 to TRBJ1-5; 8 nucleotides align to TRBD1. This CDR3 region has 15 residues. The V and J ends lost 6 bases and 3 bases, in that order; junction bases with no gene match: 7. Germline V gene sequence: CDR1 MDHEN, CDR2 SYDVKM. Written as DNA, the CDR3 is TGTGCCAGCAGCTATGGACAGGGCTACAATCAGCCCCAGCATTTT. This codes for CASSYGQGYNQPQHF.

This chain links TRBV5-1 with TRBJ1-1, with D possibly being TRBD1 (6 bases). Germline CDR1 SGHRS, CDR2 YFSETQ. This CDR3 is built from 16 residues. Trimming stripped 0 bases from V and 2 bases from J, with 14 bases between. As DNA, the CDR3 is TGCGCCAGCAGCTTGGCTTCAGGGGCCAGAAACACTGAAGCTTTCTTT. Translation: CASSLASGARNTEAFF.

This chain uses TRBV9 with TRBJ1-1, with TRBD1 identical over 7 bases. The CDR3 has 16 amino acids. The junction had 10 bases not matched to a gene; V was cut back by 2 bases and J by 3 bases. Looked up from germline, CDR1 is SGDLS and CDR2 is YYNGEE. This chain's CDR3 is CASSVPQGRIDTEAFF. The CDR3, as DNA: TGTGCCAGCAGCGTTCCACAGGGGCGGATAGACACTGAAGCTTTCTTT.

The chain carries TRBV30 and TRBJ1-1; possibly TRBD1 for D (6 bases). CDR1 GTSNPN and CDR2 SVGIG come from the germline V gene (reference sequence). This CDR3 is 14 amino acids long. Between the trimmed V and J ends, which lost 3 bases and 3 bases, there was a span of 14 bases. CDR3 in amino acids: CAWRRTAMHTEAFF. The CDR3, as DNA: TGTGCCTGGAGACGGACAGCGATGCACACTGAAGCTTTCTTT.

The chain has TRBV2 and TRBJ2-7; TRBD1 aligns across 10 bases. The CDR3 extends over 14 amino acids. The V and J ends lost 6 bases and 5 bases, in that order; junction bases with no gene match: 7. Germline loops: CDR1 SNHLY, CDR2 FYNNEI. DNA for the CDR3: TGTGCCAGCAGGCCGGGACAGGGGTTCGACGAGCAGTACTTC. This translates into CASRPGQGFDEQYF.

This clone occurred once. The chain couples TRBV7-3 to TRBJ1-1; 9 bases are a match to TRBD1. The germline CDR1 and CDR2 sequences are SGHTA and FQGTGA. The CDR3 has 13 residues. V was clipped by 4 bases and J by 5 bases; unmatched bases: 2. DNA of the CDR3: TGTGCCAGCAGCTACGGACAGGGGACTGAAGCTTTCTTT. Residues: CASSYGQGTEAFF.

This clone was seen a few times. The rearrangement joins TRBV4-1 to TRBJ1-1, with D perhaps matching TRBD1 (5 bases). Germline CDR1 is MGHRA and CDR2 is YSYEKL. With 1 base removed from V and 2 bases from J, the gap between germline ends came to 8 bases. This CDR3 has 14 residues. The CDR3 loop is CASSQGQFNTEAFF. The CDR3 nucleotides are TGCGCCAGCAGCCAAGGACAGTTTAACACTGAAGCTTTCTTT.

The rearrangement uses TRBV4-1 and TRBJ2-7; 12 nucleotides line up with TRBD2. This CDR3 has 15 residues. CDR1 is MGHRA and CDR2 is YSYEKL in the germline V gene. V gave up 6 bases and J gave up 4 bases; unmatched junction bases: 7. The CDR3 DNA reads TGCGCCAGCAGAAGGCTAGCGGGGGGGCGATACGAGCAGTACTTC. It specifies CASRRLAGGRYEQYF.

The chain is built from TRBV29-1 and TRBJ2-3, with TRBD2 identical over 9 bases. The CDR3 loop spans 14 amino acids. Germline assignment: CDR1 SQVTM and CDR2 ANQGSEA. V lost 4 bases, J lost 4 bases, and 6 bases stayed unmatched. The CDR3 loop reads CSVVLAGGPDTQYF. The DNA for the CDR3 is TGCAGCGTTGTTCTCGCGGGGGGGCCAGATACGCAGTATTTT.

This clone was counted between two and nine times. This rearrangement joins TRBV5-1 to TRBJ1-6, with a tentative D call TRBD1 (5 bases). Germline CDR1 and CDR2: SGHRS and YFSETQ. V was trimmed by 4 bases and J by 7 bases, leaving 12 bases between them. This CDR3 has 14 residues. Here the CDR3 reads CASSRTGANSPLHF. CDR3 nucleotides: TGCGCCAGCAGCAGAACAGGAGCCAATTCACCCCTCCACTTT.

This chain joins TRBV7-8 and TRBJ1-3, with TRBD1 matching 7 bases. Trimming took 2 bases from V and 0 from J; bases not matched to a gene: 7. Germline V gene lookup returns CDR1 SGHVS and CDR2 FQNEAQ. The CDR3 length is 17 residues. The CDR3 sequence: CASSLSQGVFSGNTIYF. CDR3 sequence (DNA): TGTGCCAGCAGCTTAAGCCAGGGGGTGTTCTCTGGAAACACCATATATTTT.

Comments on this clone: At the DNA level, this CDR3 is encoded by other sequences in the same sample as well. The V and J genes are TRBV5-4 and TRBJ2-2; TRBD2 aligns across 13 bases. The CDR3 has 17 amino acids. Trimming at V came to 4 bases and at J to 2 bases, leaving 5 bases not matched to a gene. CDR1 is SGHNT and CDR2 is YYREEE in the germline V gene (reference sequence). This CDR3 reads CASSPTSGGPNTGELFF. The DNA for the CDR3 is TGTGCCAGCAGCCCGACTAGCGGGGGGCCTAACACCGGGGAGCTGTTTTTT.

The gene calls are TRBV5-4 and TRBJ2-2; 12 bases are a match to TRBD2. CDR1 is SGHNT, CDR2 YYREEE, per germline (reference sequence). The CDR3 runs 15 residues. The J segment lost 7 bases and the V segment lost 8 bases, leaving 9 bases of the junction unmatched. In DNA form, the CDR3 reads TGTGCCAGTAATCCTAGCGGGGGGGCCGTCGGGGAGCTGTTTTTT. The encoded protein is CASNPSGGAVGELFF.

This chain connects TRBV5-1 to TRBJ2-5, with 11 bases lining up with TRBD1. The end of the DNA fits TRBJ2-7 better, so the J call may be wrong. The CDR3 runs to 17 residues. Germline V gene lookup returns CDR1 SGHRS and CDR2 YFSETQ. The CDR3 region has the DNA TGCGCCAGCAGCTTGGGATCCGGGACAGGGGGTCTCTACGAGCAGTACTTC. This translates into CASSLGSGTGGLYEQYF.

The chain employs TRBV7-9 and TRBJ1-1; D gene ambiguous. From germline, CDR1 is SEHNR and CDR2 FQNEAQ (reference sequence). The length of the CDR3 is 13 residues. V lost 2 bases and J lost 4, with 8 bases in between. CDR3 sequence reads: CASSLILLTEAFF. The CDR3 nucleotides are TGTGCCAGCAGCTTAATCCTACTCACTGAAGCTTTCTTT. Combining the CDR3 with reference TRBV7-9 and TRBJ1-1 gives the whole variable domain DTGVSQNPRHKITKRGQNVTFRCDPISEHNRLYWYRQTLGQGPEFLTYFQNEAQLEKSRLLSDRFSAERPKGSFSTLEIQRTEQGDSAMYLCASSLILLTEAFFGQGTRLTVV.

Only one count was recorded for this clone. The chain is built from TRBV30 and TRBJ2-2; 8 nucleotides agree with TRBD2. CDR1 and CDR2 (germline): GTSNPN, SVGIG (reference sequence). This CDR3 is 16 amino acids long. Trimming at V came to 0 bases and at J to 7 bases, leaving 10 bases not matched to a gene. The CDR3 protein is CAWSVLGGGPVGELFF. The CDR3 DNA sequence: TGTGCCTGGAGTGTACTCGGGGGGGGGCCTGTCGGGGAGCTGTTTTTT. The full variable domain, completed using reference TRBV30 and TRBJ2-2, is SQTIHQWPATLVQPVGSPLSLECTVEGTSNPNLYWYRQAAGRGLQLLFYSVGIGQISSEVPQNLSASRPQDRQFILSSKKLLLSDSGFYLCAWSVLGGGPVGELFFGEGSRLTVL.

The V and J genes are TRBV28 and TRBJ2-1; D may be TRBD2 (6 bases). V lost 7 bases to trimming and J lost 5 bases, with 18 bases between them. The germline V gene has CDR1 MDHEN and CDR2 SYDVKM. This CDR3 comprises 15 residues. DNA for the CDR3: TGTGCCAGCATCGAGGGGAACCGGGGGAACAATGAGCAGTTCTTC. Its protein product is CASIEGNRGNNEQFF.

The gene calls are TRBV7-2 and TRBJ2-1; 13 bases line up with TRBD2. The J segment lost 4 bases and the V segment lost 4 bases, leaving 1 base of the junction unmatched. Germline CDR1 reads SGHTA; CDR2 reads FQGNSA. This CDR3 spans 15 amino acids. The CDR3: CASSWTSGGYNEQFF. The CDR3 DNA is TGTGCCAGCAGCTGGACTAGCGGGGGATACAATGAGCAGTTCTTC.

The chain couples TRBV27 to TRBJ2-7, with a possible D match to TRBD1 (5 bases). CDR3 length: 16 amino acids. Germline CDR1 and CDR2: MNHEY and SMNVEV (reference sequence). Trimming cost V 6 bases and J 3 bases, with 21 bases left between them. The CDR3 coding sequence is TGTGCCAGCAGCCTCAGGGCCCCGGGCTCCAACTACGAGCAGTACTTC. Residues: CASSLRAPGSNYEQYF.

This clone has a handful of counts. Here the CDR3 reads CASTPPSGSTDTQYF. For the CDR3, the DNA is TGTGCCAGCACCCCCCCTAGCGGTAGCACAGATACGCAGTATTTT. The chain has TRBV7-9 and TRBJ2-3; TRBD2 matches at 7 bases. With 7 bases clipped from V and 0 bases from J, the junction kept 7 bases outside the gene matches. The CDR3 runs to 15 residues. The V gene's germline CDR1 is SEHNR and CDR2 FQNEAQ (reference sequence).

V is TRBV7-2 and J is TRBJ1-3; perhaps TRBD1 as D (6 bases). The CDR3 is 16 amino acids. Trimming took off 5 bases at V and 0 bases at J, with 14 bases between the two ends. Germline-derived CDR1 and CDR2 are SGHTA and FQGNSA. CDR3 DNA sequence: TGTGCCAGCAGCGCCGGACAGTTACGCTCTGGAAACACCATATATTTT. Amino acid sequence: CASSAGQLRSGNTIYF. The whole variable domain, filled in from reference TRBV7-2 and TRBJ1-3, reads GAGVSQSPSNKVTEKGKDVELRCDPISGHTALYWYRQSLGQGLEFLIYFQGNSAPDKSGLPSDRFSAERTGGSVSTLTIQRTQQEDSAVYLCASSAGQLRSGNTIYFGEGSWLTVV.

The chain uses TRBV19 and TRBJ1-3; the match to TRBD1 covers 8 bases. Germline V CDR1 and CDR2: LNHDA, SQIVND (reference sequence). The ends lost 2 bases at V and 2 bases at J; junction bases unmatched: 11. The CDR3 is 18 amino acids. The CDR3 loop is CASSISTPQGAAGNTIYF. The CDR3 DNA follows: TGTGCCAGTAGTATATCTACCCCTCAGGGGGCAGCTGGAAACACCATATATTTT.

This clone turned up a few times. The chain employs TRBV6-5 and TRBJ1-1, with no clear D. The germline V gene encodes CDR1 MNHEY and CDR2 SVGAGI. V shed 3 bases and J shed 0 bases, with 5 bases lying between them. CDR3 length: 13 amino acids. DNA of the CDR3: TGTGCCAGCAGTTATTCAGTGAACACTGAAGCTTTCTTT. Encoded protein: CASSYSVNTEAFF.

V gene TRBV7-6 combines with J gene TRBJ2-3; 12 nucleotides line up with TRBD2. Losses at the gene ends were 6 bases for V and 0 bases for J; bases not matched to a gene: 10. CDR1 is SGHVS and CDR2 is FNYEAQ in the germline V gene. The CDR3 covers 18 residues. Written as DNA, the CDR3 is TGTGCCAGCAGTCTAGGACTAGCGGGGATATCTAGCACAGATACGCAGTATTTT. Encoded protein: CASSLGLAGISSTDTQYF. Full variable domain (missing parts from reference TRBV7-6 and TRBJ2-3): GAGVSQSPRYKVTKRGQDVALRCDPISGHVSLYWYRQALGQGPEFLTYFNYEAQQDKSGLPNDRFSAERPEGSISTLTIQRTEQRDSAMYRCASSLGLAGISSTDTQYFGPGTRLTVL.

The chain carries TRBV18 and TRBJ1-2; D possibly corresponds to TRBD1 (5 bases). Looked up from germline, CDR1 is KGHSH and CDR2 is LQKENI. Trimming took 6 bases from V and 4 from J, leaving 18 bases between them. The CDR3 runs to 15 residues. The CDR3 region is CASSLGTEVSYGYTF. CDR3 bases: TGTGCCAGCTCCCTCGGGACTGAGGTTTCCTATGGCTACACCTTC.

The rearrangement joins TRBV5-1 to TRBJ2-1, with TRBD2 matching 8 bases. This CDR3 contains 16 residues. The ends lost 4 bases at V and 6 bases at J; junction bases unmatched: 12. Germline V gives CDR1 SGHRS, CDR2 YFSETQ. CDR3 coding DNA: TGCGCCAGCAGCCCTGACGGTGGCCGGGGGGGCAATGAGCAGTTCTTC. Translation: CASSPDGGRGGNEQFF.

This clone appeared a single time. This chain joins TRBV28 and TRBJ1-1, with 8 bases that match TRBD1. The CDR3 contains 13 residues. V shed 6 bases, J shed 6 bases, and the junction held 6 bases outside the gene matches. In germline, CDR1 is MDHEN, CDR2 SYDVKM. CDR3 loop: CASSQDRVPEAFF. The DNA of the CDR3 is TGTGCCAGCAGCCAGGACAGGGTTCCTGAAGCTTTCTTT.